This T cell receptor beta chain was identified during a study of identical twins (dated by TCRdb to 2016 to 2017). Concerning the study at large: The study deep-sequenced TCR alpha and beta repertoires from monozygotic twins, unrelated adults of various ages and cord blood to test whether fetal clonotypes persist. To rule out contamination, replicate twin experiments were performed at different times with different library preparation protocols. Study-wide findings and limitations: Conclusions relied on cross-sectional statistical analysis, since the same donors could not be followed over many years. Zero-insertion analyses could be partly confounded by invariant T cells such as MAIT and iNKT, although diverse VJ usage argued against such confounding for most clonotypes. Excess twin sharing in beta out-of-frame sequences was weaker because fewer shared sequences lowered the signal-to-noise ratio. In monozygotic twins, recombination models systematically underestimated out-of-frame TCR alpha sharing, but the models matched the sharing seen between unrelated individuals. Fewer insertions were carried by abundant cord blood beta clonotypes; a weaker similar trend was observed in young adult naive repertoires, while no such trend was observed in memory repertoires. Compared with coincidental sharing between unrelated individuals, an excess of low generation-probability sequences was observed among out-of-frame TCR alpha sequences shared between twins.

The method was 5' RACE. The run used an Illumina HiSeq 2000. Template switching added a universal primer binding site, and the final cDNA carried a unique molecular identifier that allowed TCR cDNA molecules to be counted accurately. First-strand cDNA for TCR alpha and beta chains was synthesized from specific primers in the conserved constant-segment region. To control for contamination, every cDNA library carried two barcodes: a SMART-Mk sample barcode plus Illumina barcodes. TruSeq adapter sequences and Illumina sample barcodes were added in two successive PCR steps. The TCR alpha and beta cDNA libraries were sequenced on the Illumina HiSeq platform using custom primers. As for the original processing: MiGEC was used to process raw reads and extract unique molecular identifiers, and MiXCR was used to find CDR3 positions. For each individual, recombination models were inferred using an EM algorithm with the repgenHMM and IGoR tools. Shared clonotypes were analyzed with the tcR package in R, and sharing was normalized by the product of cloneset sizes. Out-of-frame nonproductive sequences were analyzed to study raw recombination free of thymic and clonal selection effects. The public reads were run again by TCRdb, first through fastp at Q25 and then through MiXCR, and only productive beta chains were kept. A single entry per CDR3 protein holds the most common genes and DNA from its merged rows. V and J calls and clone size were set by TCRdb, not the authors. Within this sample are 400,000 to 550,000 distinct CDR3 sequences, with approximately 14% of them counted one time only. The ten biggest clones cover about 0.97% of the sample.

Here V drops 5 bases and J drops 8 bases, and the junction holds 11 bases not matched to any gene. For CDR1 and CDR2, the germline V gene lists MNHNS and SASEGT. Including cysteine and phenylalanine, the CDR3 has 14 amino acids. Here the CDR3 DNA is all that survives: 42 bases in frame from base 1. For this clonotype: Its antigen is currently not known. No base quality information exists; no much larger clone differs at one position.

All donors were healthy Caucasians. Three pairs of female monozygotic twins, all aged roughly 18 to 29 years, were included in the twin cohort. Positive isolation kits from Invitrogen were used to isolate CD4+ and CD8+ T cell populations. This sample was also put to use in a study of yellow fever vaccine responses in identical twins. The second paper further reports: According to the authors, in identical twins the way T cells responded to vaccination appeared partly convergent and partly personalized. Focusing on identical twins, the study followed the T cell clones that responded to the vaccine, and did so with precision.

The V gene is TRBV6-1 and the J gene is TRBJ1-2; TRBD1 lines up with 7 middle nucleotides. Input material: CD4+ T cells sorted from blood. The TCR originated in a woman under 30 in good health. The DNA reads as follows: TGTGCCAGCAGTCCACGGATCGGGACAGCCGGCTACACCTTC. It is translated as CASSPRIGTAGYTF.